Listed below are T cell receptor beta chains from one sample, sequenced in a study of spatial heterogeneity in lung cancer. Each CDR3 protein gets one entry after TCRdb re-called the 5' RACE reads with MiXCR. The data hold about 45,000 distinct CDR3 sequences, with roughly 10% observed a single time. This material consisted of PBMCs, taken at surgery. These receptors all stem from a female donor with early-stage non-small cell lung cancer. The conserved cysteine and the conserved F or W are not part of the CDR3 here. Clone sizes are given selectively: once, few, many, or a class where the clone is expanded.

size,J,V,CDR3
few,TRBJ2-7,TRBV5-1,ASSPMGYEQY
NA,TRBJ1-1,TRBV12-5,ASGFAGNTEAF
NA,TRBJ2-3,TRBV19,ASSTRPLLITDTQY
many,TRBJ2-7,TRBV3-1,ASSQGSSYEQY
NA,TRBJ2-3,TRBV7-9,ASSLRREKKTDTQY
NA,TRBJ2-7,TRBV20-1,SARDPGGATYEQY
many,TRBJ2-1,TRBV6-5,ASSYSPPGGYFSEQF
many,TRBJ2-7,TRBV6-2/TRBV6-3,ASSSRGGANYEQY
many,TRBJ2-5,TRBV11-2,ASSLDARRQETQY
NA,TRBJ2-2,TRBV9,ASSPQEGRGELF
many,TRBJ2-2,TRBV5-1,ASSLVSGYTGELF
few,TRBJ2-5,TRBV3-1,ASSQEPGLAGQETQY
many,TRBJ2-7,TRBV24-1,ATSDLPTSGGSYEQY
NA,TRBJ2-7,TRBV4-3,ASSQHDSTYEQY
medium-sized,TRBJ2-7,TRBV12-3/TRBV12-4,ASSGTSWGEQY
NA,TRBJ1-1,TRBV14,ASSDAEAF
few,TRBJ1-1,TRBV7-2,ASSFGQGLNRATEAF
few,TRBJ2-2,TRBV9,ASSVPVAEASTGELF
few,TRBJ2-7,TRBV20-1,SARVRDNLSEQY
NA,TRBJ1-1,TRBV12-3/TRBV12-4,VSRKGLRPEAF
many,TRBJ1-2,TRBV2,ASSLDSGGRGYT
NA,TRBJ2-2,TRBV5-6,ASSPEAGKGTGELF
NA,TRBJ2-7,TRBV10-3,AISESTSGVYEQY
NA,TRBJ2-7,TRBV19,ASSLQGRGEQY
many,TRBJ2-1,TRBV7-9,ASSLEGTSKRV
NA,TRBJ1-1,TRBV30,ASRWGNTEAF
many,TRBJ1-5,TRBV29-1,SVAGQGRNQPQH
many,TRBJ1-1,TRBV6-5,ASSEQQGARNTEAF
NA,TRBJ2-1,TRBV4-3,ASSQDLGSGGAGEQF
many,TRBJ2-7,TRBV7-2,ASSLSAGALSYEQY
NA,TRBJ2-2,TRBV27,ASSPTLAGGPGELF
NA,TRBJ2-7,TRBV9,ASSVVGSGYEQY
NA,TRBJ2-1,TRBV18,ASSPPGLAGGPNNEQF
once,TRBJ1-4,TRBV27,ASSGGTDGEKLF
NA,TRBJ2-2,TRBV27,ASSFPTGELF
many,TRBJ1-5,TRBV20-1,SARDPTGGIHQPQH
few,TRBJ1-3,TRBV28,ASSLPGQRSGNTIY
few,TRBJ2-2,TRBV24-1,ATRGSYTGELF
many,TRBJ2-3,TRBV6-6,ASSYPGTGEDTQY
many,TRBJ2-1,TRBV5-4,ASSSQLAGRLYNEQF
few,TRBJ2-7,TRBV2,ASSEADSYEQY
many,TRBJ2-3,TRBV6-4,ASSDRTGGPDTQY
few,TRBJ2-5,TRBV13,ASSLYIEETQY
many,TRBJ2-3,TRBV2,ASRIRLTDTQY